This TCR beta chain derives from a study of T cells in Graves' hyperthyroidism and ophthalmopathy. Amplification yielded TCR beta CDR3 regions, with RNA transcripts as the source. HTBI primers drove first-round RT-PCR of the TCR CDR3. TCRdb re-called the multiplex PCR reads through MiXCR, storing one row per CDR3 protein. The repertoire holds fewer than 650,000 distinct CDR3 sequences, with around 15% as singletons. This clonotype was counted at least ten times. Germline assignment: CDR1 SGHRS and CDR2 YFSETQ. The CDR3 is 16 amino acids. Trimming pared 0 bases from V and 1 base from J, leaving 12 bases between. Newly diagnosed patients aged 18 to 65 had hyperthyroidism of under 2 months' duration.

The receptor was isolated from a woman in her 40s with Graves' hyperthyroidism. The source material was blood. The chain links TRBV5-1 to TRBJ2-3; tentative D call: TRBD2 (6 bases). CDR3 loop: CASSLELGSGTDTQYF. CDR3 DNA: TGCGCCAGCAGCTTGGAGCTCGGGAGCGGCACAGATACGCAGTATTTT.